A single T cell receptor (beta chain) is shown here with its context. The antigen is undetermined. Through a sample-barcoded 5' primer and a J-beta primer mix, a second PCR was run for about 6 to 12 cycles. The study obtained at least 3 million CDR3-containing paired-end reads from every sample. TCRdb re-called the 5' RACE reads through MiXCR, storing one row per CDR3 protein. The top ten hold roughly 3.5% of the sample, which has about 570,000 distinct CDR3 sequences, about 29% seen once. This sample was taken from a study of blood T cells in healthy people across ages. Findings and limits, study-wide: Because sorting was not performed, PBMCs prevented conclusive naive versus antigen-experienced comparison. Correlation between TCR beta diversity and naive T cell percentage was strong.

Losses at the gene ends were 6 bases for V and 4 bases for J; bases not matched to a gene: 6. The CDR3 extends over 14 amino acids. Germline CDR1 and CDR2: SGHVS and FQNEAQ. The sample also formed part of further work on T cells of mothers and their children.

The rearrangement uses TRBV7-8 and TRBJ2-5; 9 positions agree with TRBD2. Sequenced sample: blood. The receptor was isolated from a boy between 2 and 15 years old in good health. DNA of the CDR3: TGTGCCAGCAGTAGCGGGAGTGTGGTAGAGACCCAGTACTTC. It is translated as CASSSGSVVETQYF.